These T cell receptor beta chains were read from a single sample in a study of shared clonotypes between healthy human individuals. TCRdb's table, derived via immunoSEQ multiplex PCR, lists solely in-frame clones and lacks some. This repertoire shows a few million clones, roughly 95% found once; its top ten account for more than 1.5%. The sample comprised naive CD8+ T cells from PBMCs. The receptors here all came from a man between 18 and 29 years old in good health. Some clones in this sample may be carry-over from other donors' samples. Each CDR3 is given with its conserved first and last residue. A D gene is named only where the DNA matches it firmly. Clone size is not always given. Where it is, it says once, few, many or a class for expanded clones.

v_gene,d_gene,j_gene,abundance,CDR3aa,CDR3nt
TRBV19,TRBD1,TRBJ2-7,.,CASSPRDRGQEQYF,TGTGCCAGTAGCCCACGGGACAGGGGGCAGGAGCAGTACTTC
TRBV21-1,.,TRBJ2-7,.,CGELAGAYEQYF,TGTGGGGAACTAGCGGGAGCCTACGAGCAGTACTTC
TRBV10-3,TRBD1,TRBJ1-5,.,CAIGTGVDGNQPQHF,TGTGCCATAGGGACAGGGGTCGATGGCAATCAGCCCCAGCATTTT
TRBV7-9,TRBD2,TRBJ2-5,.,CASSFIGLAGWYQETQYF,TGTGCCAGCAGCTTCATCGGACTAGCGGGATGGTACCAAGAGACCCAGTACTTC
TRBV27,.,TRBJ1-2,few,CASSLEGSGYTF,TGTGCCAGCAGTTTAGAGGGAAGTGGCTACACCTTC
TRBV27,TRBD2,TRBJ2-1,.,CASGSSGVFDEQFF,TGTGCAAGCGGGTCTAGCGGGGTATTCGATGAGCAGTTCTTC
TRBV2,.,TRBJ1-1,.,CASSSLHLEIQDTVNTEAFF,TGTGCCAGCAGTTCCCTCCATCTCGAAATCCAAGATACAGTGAACACTGAAGCTTTCTTT
TRBV28,.,TRBJ2-7,.,CASSFTEQYF,TGTGCCAGCAGTTTTACAGAGCAGTACTTC
TRBV11-2,.,TRBJ2-1,.,CASSFRPGDNEQFF,TGTGCCAGCAGCTTCCGGCCAGGGGACAATGAGCAGTTCTTC
TRBV7-9,TRBD2,TRBJ2-1,.,CASSRLANEQFF,TGTGCCAGCAGCCGACTAGCCAATGAGCAGTTCTTC
TRBV2,TRBD1,TRBJ2-7,.,CASIHRDRASYEQYF,TGTGCCAGCATCCACCGGGACAGGGCTTCCTACGAGCAGTACTTC